This T cell receptor beta chain was observed in a study of beta chain features in type 1 diabetes. Trimming pared 5 bases from V and 9 bases from J, leaving 11 bases between. Germline values: CDR1 GTSNPN, CDR2 SVGIG (reference sequence). The CDR3 is 12 residues long. This clone was observed a handful of times. Its antigen is unidentified. Every donor had blood drawn once into heparin, around 0.12 L on average. General study findings and limits: All four CD4+ subsets from Type 1 diabetes patients carried moderately but significantly shorter TCRB CDR3s.

The study reverse transcribed the entire isolated RNA, so it sequenced expressed TCRB transcripts. Profiled with immunoSEQ multiplex PCR; TCRdb holds only in-frame clones, not every one. Among 310,000 or so clones listed, approximately 15% were seen once. The chain couples TRBV30 to TRBJ1-6; possible D gene TRBD1, 5 bases. The TCR originated in a man aged 18 to 29 with type 1 diabetes. Sequenced: naive CD4+ T cells from blood. CDR3 loop: CAWLGGGSPLHF. DNA of the CDR3: TGTGCCTGGCTCGGGGGGGGTTCACCCCTCCACTTT.